Following are 18 T cell receptor beta chains from one sample sequenced in a study of cytomegalovirus exposure and HLA in healthy donors. In the PCR, 60 Vbeta and 13 Jbeta primers were used. Profiled with immunoSEQ multiplex PCR; TCRdb holds only in-frame clones, not every one. The table has almost 65,000 clones, roughly 80% seen once. Sequencing was carried out using PBMCs. These TCRs come from a male donor in good health and CMV-seropositive.

The V gene is TRBV5-1, the J gene TRBJ2-2, with D possibly being TRBD2 (7 bases). The CDR3 is 17 amino acids. The V gene's germline CDR1 is SGHRS and CDR2 YFSETQ. V dropped 0 bases and J dropped 0 bases, with 12 bases sitting between them. The CDR3 region has the DNA TGCGCCAGCAGCTTGGCCGAGGGGGGGTCGAACACCGGGGAGCTGTTTTTT. Protein: CASSLAEGGSNTGELFF.

V is TRBV10-2 and J is TRBJ1-1; 7 bases line up with TRBD1. Unmatched junction bases numbered 14, after V lost 6 bases and J lost 4 bases. Germline V CDR1 and CDR2: WSHSY, SAAADI. The CDR3 loop spans 16 amino acids. The CDR3 is CASRTPTTGLGTEAFF. In DNA form, the CDR3 reads TGCGCCAGCAGGACCCCTACGACAGGGCTCGGCACTGAAGCTTTCTTT.

This sequence joins TRBV5-6 and TRBJ2-2, with 10 nucleotides matching TRBD2. Germline-derived CDR1 and CDR2 are SGHDT and YYEEEE. Trimming at V came to 0 bases and at J to 6 bases, leaving 8 bases not matched to a gene. This CDR3 has 17 residues. CDR3 in amino acids: CASSLGIAGGDSGELFF. CDR3 nucleotides: TGTGCCAGCAGCTTGGGGATAGCGGGGGGTGATTCCGGGGAGCTGTTTTTT.

The chain joins TRBV2 to TRBJ1-2; TRBD1 matches at 9 bases. J lost 8 bases, V lost 4 bases, and 5 bases had no gene match. The CDR3 consists of 13 residues. Germline CDR1 reads SNHLY; CDR2 reads FYNNEI. The CDR3 sequence: CASSGDRVEGYTF. The CDR3 DNA is TGTGCCAGCAGTGGGGACAGGGTTGAAGGCTACACCTTC. Together with reference TRBV2 and TRBJ1-2, the CDR3 gives the full variable domain: EPEVTQTPSHQVTQMGQEVILRCVPISNHLYFYWYRQILGQKVEFLVSFYNNEISEKSEIFDDQFSVERPDGSNFTLKIRSTKLEDSAMYFCASSGDRVEGYTFGSGTRLTVV.

This clone was detected a few times. V usage is TRBV7-9 and J usage is TRBJ2-7; D might be TRBD2 (7 bases). The germline V and J ends were trimmed by 8 bases and 3 bases, with 17 bases remaining between them. Germline CDR1 reads SEHNR; CDR2 reads FQNEAQ (reference sequence). This CDR3 has 14 residues. This CDR3 reads CASAWGGADYEQYF. The CDR3 DNA follows: TGTGCCAGCGCCTGGGGGGGGGCCGACTACGAGCAGTACTTC.

The chain carries TRBV5-1 and TRBJ2-3, with D unresolved. In germline, CDR1 is SGHRS, CDR2 YFSETQ. CDR3 length equals 14 residues. V was shortened by 2 bases and J by 1 base, with 8 bases between the two germline ends. CDR3 DNA: TGCGCCAGCAGCTTAGAACGGGGCACAGATACGCAGTATTTT. Translation: CASSLERGTDTQYF.

The chain joins TRBV4-2 to TRBJ2-2; no reliable D call. Looked up from germline, CDR1 is LGHNA and CDR2 is YNFKEQ. V gave up 0 bases and J gave up 2 bases, with 4 bases separating them. The CDR3 contains 14 residues. This CDR3 is CASSQDTNTGELFF. The CDR3 DNA is TGTGCCAGCAGCCAAGACACTAACACCGGGGAGCTGTTTTTT.

The V and J genes are TRBV4-3 and TRBJ2-5; a possible D gene is TRBD2 (7 bases). The CDR3 has 17 amino acids. Trimming stripped 0 bases from V and 4 bases from J, with 18 bases between. Per germline, CDR1 LGHNA and CDR2 YSLEER. The DNA of the CDR3 is TGCGCCAGCAGCCAAGAATTGGAGGGGGGGGGACGAGAGACCCAGTACTTC. Its protein is CASSQELEGGGRETQYF.

The chain carries TRBV27 and TRBJ1-3; D call uncertain. V was clipped by 5 bases and J by 2 bases, with 10 bases between them. The CDR3 covers 14 residues. Germline CDR1 is MNHEY and CDR2 is SMNVEV (reference sequence). The CDR3 spells CASSARRAGNTIYF. The CDR3 nucleotides read TGTGCCAGCAGTGCCCGTCGCGCTGGAAACACCATATATTTT.

This rearrangement joins TRBV15 to TRBJ1-5; TRBD1 is a possible D gene (6 bases). Per germline, CDR1 LNHNV and CDR2 YYDKDF (reference sequence). The CDR3 covers 16 residues. V lost 0 bases and J lost 9, with 18 bases in between. As DNA, the CDR3 is TGTGCCACCAGCAGAGATCCTGGGACATTCTTTTGGCCCCAGCATTTT. Protein: CATSRDPGTFFWPQHF.

The CDR3 DNA is TGTGCCAGCAAGGGGATGGGGCCCAGGGCCGGAAACACCATATATTTT. Its protein is CASKGMGPRAGNTIYF. J is TRBJ1-3 and V is TRBV6-6; possibly TRBD1 for D (5 bases). V was shortened by 7 bases and J by 4 bases, with 20 bases between the two germline ends. This CDR3 spans 16 amino acids. Looked up from germline, CDR1 is MNHNY and CDR2 is SVGAGI (reference sequence).

The CDR3 here is CASSEGQAHGYTF. The CDR3 nucleotides read TGTGCCAGCAGCGAGGGACAGGCACATGGCTACACCTTC. The genes are TRBV7-9 and TRBJ1-2; 8 positions match TRBD1. Germline-derived CDR1 and CDR2 are SEHNR and FQNEAQ (reference sequence). V trimming: 5 bases; J trimming: 6 bases; junction bases outside the gene matches: 5. The CDR3 sequence is 13 residues long.

The V and J genes are TRBV19 and TRBJ1-5; 7 bases line up with TRBD1. This CDR3 has 14 amino acids. J lost 5 bases, V lost 8 bases, and 9 bases had no gene match. Germline lookup yields CDR1 LNHDA and CDR2 SQIVND (reference sequence). The CDR3 coding sequence is TGTGCCAGTTGTGACCGGGACAGCTATCAGCCCCAGCATTTT. It yields the protein CASCDRDSYQPQHF. The whole variable domain, filled in from reference TRBV19 and TRBJ1-5, reads DGGITQSPKYLFRKEGQNVTLSCEQNLNHDAMYWYRQDPGQGLRLIYYSQIVNDFQKGDIAEGYSVSREKKESFPLTVTSAQKNPTAFYLCASCDRDSYQPQHFGDGTRLSIL.

The rearrangement links TRBV30 to TRBJ1-1; D unresolved. V was trimmed by 4 bases and J by 5 bases, leaving 20 bases between them. Germline V gene sequence: CDR1 GTSNPN, CDR2 SVGIG (reference sequence). CDR3 size: 15 residues. CDR3 amino acids: CAWTSFGSRITEAFF. The CDR3 region has the DNA TGTGCCTGGACATCGTTTGGATCTAGGATAACTGAAGCTTTCTTT.

CDR3 coding DNA: TGTGCCAGCAGTGTGGGCTACCCGAATGAAAAACTGTTTTTT. It encodes CASSVGYPNEKLFF. This chain uses TRBV7-9 with TRBJ1-4; D is undetermined. Trimming left V 6 bases short and J 5 bases short, with 13 bases between. This CDR3 spans 14 amino acids. Germline CDR1 is SEHNR and CDR2 is FQNEAQ (reference sequence).

The CDR3 is CASSLGQGYGYTF. The DNA for the CDR3 is TGTGCCAGCAGTCTCGGACAGGGGTATGGCTACACCTTC. This chain connects TRBV28 to TRBJ1-2, with 9 bases matching TRBD1. V shed 5 bases and J 5 bases; nucleotides not matched to a gene: 3. Germline V CDR1 and CDR2: MDHEN, SYDVKM. The CDR3 is made up of 13 amino acids.

The chain has TRBV6-6 and TRBJ1-5, with 8 nucleotides matching TRBD1. In germline, CDR1 is MNHNY, CDR2 SVGAGI (reference sequence). The junction had 11 bases not matched to a gene; V was cut back by 7 bases and J by 3 bases. This CDR3 contains 16 residues. The CDR3 DNA reads TGTGCCAGCAAAGAAGACAGGGGCCACGTCAATCAGCCCCAGCATTTT. It is translated as CASKEDRGHVNQPQHF.

The V and J genes are TRBV2 and TRBJ1-2, with 7 positions matching TRBD1. The CDR3 sequence is 12 residues long. V lost 8 bases and J lost 7; bases outside the gene matches: 7. Germline lookup yields CDR1 SNHLY and CDR2 FYNNEI. This CDR3 is CASAGGFGGYTF. CDR3 coding DNA: TGTGCCAGCGCAGGGGGATTTGGTGGCTACACCTTC.